This T cell receptor beta chain was recovered during a study of cytomegalovirus exposure and HLA in healthy donors. Study summary: Among the roughly 400 genotyped donors, around 85% were placed in the Caucasian-associated ancestry cluster. Study findings and constraints: TRBV6-2, TRBV6-3 and some other V segments were unresolvable in 87-base-pair reads.

Concerning this clone: The antigen remains unidentified.

PCR involved 60 Vbeta and 13 Jbeta primers. Sequenced by immunoSEQ multiplex PCR; TCRdb stores in-frame clones only, minus some. Here the sample spans about 170,000 clones, 60% to 80% being singletons. All the people who gave samples were healthy bone marrow donors. Germline loops: CDR1 MNHEY, CDR2 SVGAGI. The V end was cut by 5 bases, the J end by 6 bases, with 14 bases between. The CDR3 loop spans 13 amino acids. The source is a man aged 35-49 years in good health and CMV-seropositive. This sequence joins TRBV6-5 and TRBJ2-7, with D possibly being TRBD2 (6 bases). The source material was PBMCs. CDR3 sequence (DNA): TGTGCCAGCAGTCCCCCGGGAGCGGCCGAGCAGTACTTC. Encoded protein: CASSPPGAAEQYF.